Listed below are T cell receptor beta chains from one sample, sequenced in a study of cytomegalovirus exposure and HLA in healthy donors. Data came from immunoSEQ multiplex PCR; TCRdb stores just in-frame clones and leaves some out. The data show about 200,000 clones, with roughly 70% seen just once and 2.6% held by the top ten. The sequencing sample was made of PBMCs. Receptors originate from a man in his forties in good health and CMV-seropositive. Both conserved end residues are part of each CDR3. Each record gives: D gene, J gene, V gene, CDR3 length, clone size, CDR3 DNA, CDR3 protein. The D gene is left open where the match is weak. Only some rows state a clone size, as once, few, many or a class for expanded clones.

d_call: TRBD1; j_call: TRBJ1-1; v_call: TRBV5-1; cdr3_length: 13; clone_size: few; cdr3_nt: TGCGCCAGCAGCGGGGGGACAGGGGATGAAGCTTTCTTT; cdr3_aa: CASSGGTGDEAFF
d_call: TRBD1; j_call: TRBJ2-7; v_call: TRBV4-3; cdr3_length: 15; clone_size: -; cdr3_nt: TGCGCCAGCAGTAACGTCGGGACAGGGTCAGACGAGCAGTACTTC; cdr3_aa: CASSNVGTGSDEQYF
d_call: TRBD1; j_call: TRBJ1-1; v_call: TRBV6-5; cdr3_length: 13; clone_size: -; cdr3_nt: TGTGCCAGCAGGACAGGGGTGCACACTGAAGCTTTCTTT; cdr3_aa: CASRTGVHTEAFF
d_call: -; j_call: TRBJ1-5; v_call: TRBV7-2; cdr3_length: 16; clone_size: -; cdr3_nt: TGTGCCAGCAGCTTAGCTGGGGCAGGGATTAATCAGCCCCAGCATTTT; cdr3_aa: CASSLAGAGINQPQHF
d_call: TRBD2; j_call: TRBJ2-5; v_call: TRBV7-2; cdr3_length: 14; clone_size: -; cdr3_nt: TGTGCCAGCAGCACCTCCGGACTAGCGGGATACCAGTACTTC; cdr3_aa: CASSTSGLAGYQYF
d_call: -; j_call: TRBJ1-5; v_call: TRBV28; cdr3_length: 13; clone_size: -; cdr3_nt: TGTGCCAGCGTCTTAGTCAGGGATCAGCCCCAGCATTTT; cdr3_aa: CASVLVRDQPQHF
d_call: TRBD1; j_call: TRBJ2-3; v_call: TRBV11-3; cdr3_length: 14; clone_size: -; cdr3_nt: TGTGCCAGCAGCTCAGGGGGCGCGTGGGATACGCAGTATTTT; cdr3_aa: CASSSGGAWDTQYF
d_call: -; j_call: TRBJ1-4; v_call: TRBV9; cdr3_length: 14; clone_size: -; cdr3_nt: TGTGCCAGCAGCAAACGCCCAGGGAATGAAAAACTGTTTTTT; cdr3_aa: CASSKRPGNEKLFF
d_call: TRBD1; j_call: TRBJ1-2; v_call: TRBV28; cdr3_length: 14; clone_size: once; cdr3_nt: TGTGCCAGCAGTTTACCGGACAGGGGCTATGGCTACACCTTC; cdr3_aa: CASSLPDRGYGYTF
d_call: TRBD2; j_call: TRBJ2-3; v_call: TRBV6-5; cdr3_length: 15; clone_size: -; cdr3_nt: TGTGCCAGCAGTTACTCCAGGACTAGCTCAGATACGCAGTATTTT; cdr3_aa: CASSYSRTSSDTQYF
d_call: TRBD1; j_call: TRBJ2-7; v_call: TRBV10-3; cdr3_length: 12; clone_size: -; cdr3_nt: TGTGCCATCACTCCGACAGGGTCAGAGCAGTACTTC; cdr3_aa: CAITPTGSEQYF
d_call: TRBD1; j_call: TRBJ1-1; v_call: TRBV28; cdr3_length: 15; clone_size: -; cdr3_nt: TGTGCCAGCAGCCGATGGACAGGGGTTCGGACTGAAGCTTTCTTT; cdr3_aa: CASSRWTGVRTEAFF
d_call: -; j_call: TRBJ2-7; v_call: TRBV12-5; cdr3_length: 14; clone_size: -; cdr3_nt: TGTGCTAGTGGCTTCTCTGGGAGTTTCTACGAGCAGTACTTC; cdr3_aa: CASGFSGSFYEQYF
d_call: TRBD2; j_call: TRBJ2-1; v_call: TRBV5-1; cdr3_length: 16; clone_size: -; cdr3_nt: TGCGCCAGCAGCTTGGCCGGCAGTAGCGGGGCAAATGAGCAGTTCTTC; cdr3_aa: CASSLAGSSGANEQFF
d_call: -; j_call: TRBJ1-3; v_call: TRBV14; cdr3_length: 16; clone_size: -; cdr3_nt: TGTGCCAGCAGCCAAGAGCGGGGGGCGGCGGGAAACACCATATATTTT; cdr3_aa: CASSQERGAAGNTIYF
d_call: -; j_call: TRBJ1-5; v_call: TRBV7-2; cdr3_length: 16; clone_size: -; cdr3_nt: TGTGCCAGCAGCTCCGGGGGTCCATTTCCCAATCAGCCCCAGCATTTT; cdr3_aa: CASSSGGPFPNQPQHF
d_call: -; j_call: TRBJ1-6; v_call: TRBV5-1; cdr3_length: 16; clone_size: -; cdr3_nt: TGCGCCAGCAGCTTGGCCGGGAGCCGGTGGAATTCACCCCTCCACTTT; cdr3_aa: CASSLAGSRWNSPLHF
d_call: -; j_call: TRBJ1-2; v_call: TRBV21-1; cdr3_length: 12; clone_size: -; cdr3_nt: TGTGCCAGCAGCAAAGGGGTGGACAGGGGAGCCTTC; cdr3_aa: CASSKGVDRGAF
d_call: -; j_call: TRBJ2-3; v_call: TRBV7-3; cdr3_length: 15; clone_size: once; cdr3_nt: TGTGCCAGCAGCTTCGAGGGCGCGGGCACAGATACGCAGTATTTT; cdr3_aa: CASSFEGAGTDTQYF
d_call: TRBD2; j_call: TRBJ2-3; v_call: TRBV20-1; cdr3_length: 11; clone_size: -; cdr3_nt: TGCAGTGCTCCCTATGGGGGGGGGAGGTATTTT; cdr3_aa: CSAPYGGGRYF
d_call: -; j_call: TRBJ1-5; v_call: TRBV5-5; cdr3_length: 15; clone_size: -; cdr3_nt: TGTGCCAGCAGCTTGGATTCAGGGAGGAATCAGCCCCAGCATTTT; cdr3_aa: CASSLDSGRNQPQHF
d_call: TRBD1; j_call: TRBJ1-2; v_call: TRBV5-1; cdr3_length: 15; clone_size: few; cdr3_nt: TGCGCCAGCGGGACCGGGACAGGGAGTAACTATGGCTACACCTTC; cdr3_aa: CASGTGTGSNYGYTF
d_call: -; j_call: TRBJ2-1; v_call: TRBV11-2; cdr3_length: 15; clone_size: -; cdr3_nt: TGTGCCAGCAGCTTTTCCACAGGGATCTTCAATGAGCAGTTCTTC; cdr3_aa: CASSFSTGIFNEQFF
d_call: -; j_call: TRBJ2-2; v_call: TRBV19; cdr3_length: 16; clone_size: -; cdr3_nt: TGTGCCAGTAGTATACGCCCGACACCAAACACCGGGGAGCTGTTTTTT; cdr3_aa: CASSIRPTPNTGELFF
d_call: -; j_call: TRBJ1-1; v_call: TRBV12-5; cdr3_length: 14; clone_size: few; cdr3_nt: TGTGCTAGTGGTTTGGAAGGGGTGAACACTGAAGCTTTCTTT; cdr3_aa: CASGLEGVNTEAFF
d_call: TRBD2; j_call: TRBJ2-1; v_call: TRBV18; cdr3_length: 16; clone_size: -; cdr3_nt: TGTGCCAGCTCACTAATAGCGGGGGCGAAGAACAATGAGCAGTTCTTC; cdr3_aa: CASSLIAGAKNNEQFF
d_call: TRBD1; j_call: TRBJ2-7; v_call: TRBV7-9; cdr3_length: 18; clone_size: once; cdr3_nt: TGTGCCAGCAGCTTTTGGGGACAGGAGAAGACCCACGCCTACGAGCAGTACTTC; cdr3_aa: CASSFWGQEKTHAYEQYF
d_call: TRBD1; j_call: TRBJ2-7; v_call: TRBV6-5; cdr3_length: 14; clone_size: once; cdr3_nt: TGTGCCAGCAGGGGGGGACAGGGAATAGACGAGCAGTACTTC; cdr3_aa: CASRGGQGIDEQYF
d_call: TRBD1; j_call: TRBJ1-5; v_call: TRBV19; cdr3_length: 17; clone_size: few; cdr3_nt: TGTGCCAGTAGCGCAGAGGACAGGGGGTTGAGGAGCCGGCCCCAGCATTTT; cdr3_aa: CASSAEDRGLRSRPQHF
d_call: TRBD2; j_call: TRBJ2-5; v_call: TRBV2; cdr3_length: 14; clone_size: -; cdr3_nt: TGTGCCAGCGAGGGAGCGGGGCCCCAAGAGACCCAGTACTTC; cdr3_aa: CASEGAGPQETQYF
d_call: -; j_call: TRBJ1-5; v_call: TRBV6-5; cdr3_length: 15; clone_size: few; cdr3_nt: TGTGCCAGCAGCCTAGACAGAGACAGCAATCAGCCCCAGCATTTT; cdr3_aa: CASSLDRDSNQPQHF
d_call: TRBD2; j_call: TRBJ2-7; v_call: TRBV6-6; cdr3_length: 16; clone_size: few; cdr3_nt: TGTGCCAGCAGTTACGGACCTAGCGGGGGGAACTACGAGCAGTACTTC; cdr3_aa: CASSYGPSGGNYEQYF
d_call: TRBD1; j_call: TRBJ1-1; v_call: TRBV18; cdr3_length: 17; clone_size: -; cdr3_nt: TGTGCCAGCTCACCATCCGCGAAGGGACAGGGGGTCGCTGAAGCTTTCTTT; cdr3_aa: CASSPSAKGQGVAEAFF
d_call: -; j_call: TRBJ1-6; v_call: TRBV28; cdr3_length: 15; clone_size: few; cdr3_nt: TGTGCCAGCAGTTTATTACAGGGACCGAATTCACCCCTCCACTTT; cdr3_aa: CASSLLQGPNSPLHF
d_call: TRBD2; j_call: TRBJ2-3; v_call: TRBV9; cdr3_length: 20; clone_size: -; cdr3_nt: TGTGCCAGCAGCGTCCCACTTCACTGGACTAGCGGGGAAAGCACAGATACGCAGTATTTT; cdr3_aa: CASSVPLHWTSGESTDTQYF
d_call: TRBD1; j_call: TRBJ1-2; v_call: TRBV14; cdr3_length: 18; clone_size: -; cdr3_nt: TGTGCCAGCAGCCAGGCATATCCCCGGGACAGGGAGTCGGGAGGCTACACCTTC; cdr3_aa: CASSQAYPRDRESGGYTF
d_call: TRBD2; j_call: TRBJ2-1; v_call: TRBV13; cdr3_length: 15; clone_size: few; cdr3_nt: TGTGCCAGCAGCTTTGAAAGCGGGGGGGCCCGGGAGCAGTTCTTC; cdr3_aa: CASSFESGGAREQFF
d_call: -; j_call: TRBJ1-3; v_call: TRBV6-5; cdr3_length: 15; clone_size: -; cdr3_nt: TGTGCCAGCAGTCCTCGCGGGGCGGGATGGAACACCATATATTTT; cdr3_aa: CASSPRGAGWNTIYF
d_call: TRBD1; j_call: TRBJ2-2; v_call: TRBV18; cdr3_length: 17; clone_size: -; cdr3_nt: TGTGCCAGCTCACCACTTGGACAGGGAAGTTTCACCGGGGAGCTGTTTTTT; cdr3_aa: CASSPLGQGSFTGELFF
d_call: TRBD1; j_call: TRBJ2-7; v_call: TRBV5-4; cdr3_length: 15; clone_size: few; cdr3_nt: TGTGCCAGCAGCTTGGATCGGGGACAGACCTACGAGCAGTACTTC; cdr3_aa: CASSLDRGQTYEQYF
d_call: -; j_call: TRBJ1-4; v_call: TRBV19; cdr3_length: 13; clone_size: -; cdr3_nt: TGTGCCAGTTTCACACACATTAATGAAAAACTGTTTTTT; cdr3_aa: CASFTHINEKLFF
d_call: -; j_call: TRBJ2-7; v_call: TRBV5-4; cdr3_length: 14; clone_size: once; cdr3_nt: TGTGCCAGCAGCTTGGCGGGGGAGCGTGCAAAGCAGTACTTC; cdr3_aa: CASSLAGERAKQYF
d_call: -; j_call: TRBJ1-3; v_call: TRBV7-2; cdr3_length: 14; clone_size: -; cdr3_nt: TGTGCCAGCAGCTTAGAGCACTCTGGAAACACCATATATTTT; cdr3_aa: CASSLEHSGNTIYF
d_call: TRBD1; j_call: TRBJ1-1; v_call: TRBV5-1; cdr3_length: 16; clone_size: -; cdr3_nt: TGCGCCAGCAGCTTAGGGGACAGGAGTATGAACACTGAAGCTTTCTTT; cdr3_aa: CASSLGDRSMNTEAFF
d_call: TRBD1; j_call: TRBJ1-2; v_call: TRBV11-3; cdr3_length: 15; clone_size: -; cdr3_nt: TGTGCCAGCAGCTTGCCCTGGGACAGTTCACAGGGCTACACCTTC; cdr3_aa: CASSLPWDSSQGYTF
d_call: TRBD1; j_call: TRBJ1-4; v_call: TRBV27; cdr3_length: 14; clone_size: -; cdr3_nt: TGTGCCAGCGGACTAACAGGGGGCAGGGAAAAACTGTTTTTT; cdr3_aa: CASGLTGGREKLFF
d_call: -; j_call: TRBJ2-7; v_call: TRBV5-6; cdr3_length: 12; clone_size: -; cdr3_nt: TGTGCCAGCGTAGGGGGGGGAAGCGAGCAGTACTTC; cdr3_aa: CASVGGGSEQYF
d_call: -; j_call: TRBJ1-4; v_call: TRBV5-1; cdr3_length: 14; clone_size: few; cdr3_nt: TGCGCCAGCAGTCTTGGAGGGGCTGGTGAAAAACTGTTTTTT; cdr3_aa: CASSLGGAGEKLFF
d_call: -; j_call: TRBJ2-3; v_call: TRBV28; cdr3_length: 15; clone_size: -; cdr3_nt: TGTGCCAGCAGTTCCCCGCCTTATCTAACAGATACGCAGTATTTT; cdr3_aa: CASSSPPYLTDTQYF
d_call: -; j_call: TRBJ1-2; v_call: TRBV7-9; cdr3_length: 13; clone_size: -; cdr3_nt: TGTTCCAGCAGCTTATACCGGAACTATGGCTACACCTTC; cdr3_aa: CSSSLYRNYGYTF
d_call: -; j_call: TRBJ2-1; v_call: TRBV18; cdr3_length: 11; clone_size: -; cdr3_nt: TGTGCCAGCTCACCGGGGGAGGATCAGTTCTTC; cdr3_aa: CASSPGEDQFF
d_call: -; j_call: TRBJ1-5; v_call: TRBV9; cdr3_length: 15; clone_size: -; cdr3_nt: TGTGCCAGCAGCGTAGAGGGACAACCAAATCAGCCCCAGCATTTT; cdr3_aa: CASSVEGQPNQPQHF
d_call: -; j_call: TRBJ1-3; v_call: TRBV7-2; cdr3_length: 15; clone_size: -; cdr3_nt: TGTGCCAGCAGCTTACGTAGCCCCTCTGGAAACACCGTATATTTT; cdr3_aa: CASSLRSPSGNTVYF
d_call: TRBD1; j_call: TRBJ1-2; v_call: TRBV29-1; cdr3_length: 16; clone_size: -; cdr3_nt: TGCAGCGTTGAGGGGACGACAGGGGGCTTTATCTATGGCTACACCTTC; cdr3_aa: CSVEGTTGGFIYGYTF
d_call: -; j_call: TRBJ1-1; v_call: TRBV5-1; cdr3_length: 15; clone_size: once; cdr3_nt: TGCGCCAGCAGCTTGGGCCAGACATTGAACACTGAAGCTTTCTTT; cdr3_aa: CASSLGQTLNTEAFF